This T cell receptor beta chain is drawn from a study of shared clonotypes between healthy human individuals. Study-wide points: Clonotype sharing among donors was expected to depend on sequencing depth.

Germline V gene lookup returns CDR1 SGHAT and CDR2 FQNNGV. Trimming took off 4 bases at V and 7 bases at J, with 16 bases between the two ends. The CDR3 consists of 14 residues. As for this clone: The antigen is undetermined.

The naive CD8 fraction comprised CD45RO-negative cells positively selected for CCR7 and excluded terminally differentiated effector memory CD45RA+ cells. Clones were read by immunoSEQ multiplex PCR, and TCRdb kept only the in-frame ones, dropping some. The sample lists some 740,000 clones, approximately 92% seen once, with 24% in the top ten. This TCR was sampled from a man under 40 in good health. This chain uses TRBV11-2 with TRBJ1-1; D unresolved. Sequenced: naive CD8+ T cells sorted from blood. CDR3 nucleotide sequence: TGTGCCAGCAGCTCGCAGCAGGCGGCTTTTGAAGCTTTCTTT. As protein: CASSSQQAAFEAFF.